These 5 T cell receptor beta chains were sequenced from one sample in a study of shared clonotypes between healthy human individuals. CD45RO negativity and positive selection for CCR7 defined naive CD8 cells, a population that excluded terminally differentiated effector memory CD45RA+ cells. Method: immunoSEQ multiplex PCR; TCRdb's copy keeps in-frame clones and lacks some. This sample carries 1.5 million to 2.5 million clones, about 95% of them seen once, and the ten largest clones take around 1.2%. Sequenced: naive CD8+ T cells sorted from blood. Source of these receptors: a man between 18 and 29 years old in good health.

About this clone itself: Other DNA sequences in the same sample also yield this CDR3. The chain employs TRBV7-9 and TRBJ2-5, with D uncertain. This CDR3 region has 11 residues. V dropped 5 bases and J dropped 5 bases, with 6 bases sitting between them. CDR1 SEHNR and CDR2 FQNEAQ come from the germline V gene (reference sequence). The CDR3 coding sequence is TGTGCCAGCAGCCTCGTTGAGACCCAGTACTTC. It encodes CASSLVETQYF.

In this sample, this clone turned up once. J is TRBJ1-2 and V is TRBV27, with TRBD1 matching 9 bases. The trim removed 2 bases at V and 4 bases at J, leaving 8 bases unmatched. The CDR3 is 16 residues long. Germline CDR1 MNHEY, CDR2 SMNVEV (reference sequence). In DNA form, the CDR3 reads TGTGCCAGCAGTTTAGAGGGGACAGGGTTGGGCTATGGCTACACCTTC. Translated, it gives CASSLEGTGLGYGYTF.

CDR3 sequence (DNA): TGCAGCGTTCCCGGGAATGGTTACAATGAGCAGTTCTTC. Encoded protein: CSVPGNGYNEQFF. The rearrangement joins TRBV29-1 to TRBJ2-1; D perhaps matches TRBD2 (5 bases). Trimming pared 5 bases from V and 4 bases from J, leaving 12 bases between. Per germline, CDR1 SQVTM and CDR2 ANQGSEA. CDR3 length equals 13 residues.

V usage is TRBV6-4 and J usage is TRBJ2-1; possibly TRBD1 for D (5 bases). CDR1 MRHNA and CDR2 SNTAGT come from the germline V gene. V dropped 3 bases and J dropped 0 bases, with 12 bases sitting between them. The CDR3 spans 16 residues. The chain's CDR3 is CASSEAPQASYNEQFF. The CDR3 bases are TGTGCCAGCAGTGAAGCCCCACAGGCCTCCTACAATGAGCAGTTCTTC.

V and J are TRBV11-1 and TRBJ2-5; 13 positions agree with TRBD2. The germline gives CDR1 SGHAT, CDR2 FQDESV (reference sequence). This CDR3 comprises 15 residues. Germline trimming cut 4 bases from V and 3 bases from J; bases unmatched to any gene: 2. Written as DNA, the CDR3 is TGTGCCAGCAGCTGGACTAGCGGGGGCGAAGAGACCCAGTACTTC. Its protein is CASSWTSGGEETQYF.